The 15 T cell receptor beta chains given below trace back to one sample, sequenced in a study of blood T cell repertoires in COVID-19. Measured with immunoSEQ multiplex PCR; TCRdb has only the in-frame clones, and not every one. The data hold roughly 340,000 clones, with about 90% observed a single time. What was sequenced was peripheral blood. The receptor source for this set is a woman aged 18-29 years who had recovered from COVID-19.

The V call is TRBV6-6, the J call TRBJ1-5; 7 positions agree with TRBD1. Germline-derived CDR1 and CDR2 are MNHNY and SVGAGI (reference sequence). CDR3 length: 14 residues. V dropped 5 bases and J dropped 0; count of bases not matched to a gene: 1. The CDR3 coding sequence is TGTGCCAGCAGTCGGGACAGTAGCAATCAGCCCCAGCATTTT. Translated, it gives CASSRDSSNQPQHF.

This clone was found once. V gene TRBV10-3 combines with J gene TRBJ2-7; D call uncertain. V gave up 0 bases and J gave up 0 bases, with 6 bases separating them. Germline CDR1 reads ENHRY; CDR2 reads SYGVKD. The CDR3 is 14 residues long. The CDR3: CAISESLSSYEQYV. CDR3 DNA sequence: TGTGCCATCAGTGAGTCCCTAAGCTCCTACGAGCAGTACGTC.

The chain has TRBV7-2 and TRBJ2-1, with TRBD2 matching over 11 bases. The CDR3 spans 15 residues. The germline V gene encodes CDR1 SGHTA and CDR2 FQGNSA. Trimming at V came to 5 bases and at J to 7 bases, leaving 7 bases not matched to a gene. CDR3 sequence (DNA): TGTGCCAGCAGCGTTACCGGGACTAGCGGTAATGAGCAGTTCTTC. As protein: CASSVTGTSGNEQFF.

This clone appeared a few times. The chain combines TRBV4-1 with TRBJ2-2, with TRBD2 matching 13 bases. This CDR3 contains 18 residues. The germline CDR1 and CDR2 sequences are MGHRA and YSYEKL. V lost 3 bases and J lost 1; bases outside the gene matches: 5. The CDR3 loop is CASSQWGLAGRNTGELFF. CDR3 in DNA: TGCGCCAGCAGCCAGTGGGGACTAGCGGGACGGAACACCGGGGAGCTGTTTTTT.

The chain combines TRBV7-2 with TRBJ2-7; D is perhaps TRBD2 (7 bases). Germline loops: CDR1 SGHTA, CDR2 FQGNSA. This CDR3 is built from 15 residues. V lost 2 bases and J 4 bases, leaving 15 bases between the germline ends. For the CDR3, the DNA is TGTGCCAGCAGCTTAAGGGCGGGGGCGGGATACGAGCAGTACGTC. This encodes CASSLRAGAGYEQYV.

This chain joins TRBV15 and TRBJ1-1; D perhaps matches TRBD1 (6 bases). The CDR3 length is 14 residues. Germline V gene data show CDR1 as LNHNV and CDR2 as YYDKDF (reference sequence). The ends were cut back, 4 bases at V and 2 bases at J, with 11 bases in the middle. CDR3: CATSTGHVNTEAFF. As DNA, the CDR3 is TGTGCCACCAGCACGGGACACGTAAACACTGAAGCTTTCTTT.

The chain joins TRBV15 to TRBJ2-1, with D perhaps matching TRBD2 (5 bases). This CDR3 is built from 17 residues. V was pared by 0 bases and J by 3 bases, with 15 bases between. Germline V gene lookup returns CDR1 LNHNV and CDR2 YYDKDF (reference sequence). The CDR3 region is CATSRDQSSVYYNEQFF. The CDR3, as DNA: TGTGCCACCAGCAGAGATCAGAGTAGCGTCTACTACAATGAGCAGTTCTTC.

The rearrangement joins TRBV7-2 to TRBJ2-1; no clear D. Trimming took off 1 base at V and 6 bases at J, with 13 bases between the two ends. There are 15 residues in the CDR3. The germline CDR1 and CDR2 sequences are SGHTA and FQGNSA. For the CDR3, the DNA is TGTGCCAGCAGCTTAGATGTTGCGTCCCCCAATGAGCAGTTCTTC. Its protein product is CASSLDVASPNEQFF.

This clone was counted only a few times. The chain uses TRBV7-2 and TRBJ2-3, with 10 nucleotides matching TRBD2. V shed 3 bases and J 4 bases; nucleotides not matched to a gene: 4. The CDR3 has 15 amino acids. Per germline, CDR1 SGHTA and CDR2 FQGNSA. The CDR3 is CASSFSGRASDTQYF. The CDR3, as DNA: TGTGCCAGCAGCTTCAGCGGGAGGGCCTCAGATACGCAGTATTTT.

This chain connects TRBV24-1 to TRBJ2-7, with 9 bases lining up with TRBD1. CDR1 and CDR2 (germline): KGHDR, SFDVKD. This CDR3 region has 16 residues. With V trimmed by 8 bases and J by 2 bases, 12 bases remained unmatched. The DNA of the CDR3 is TGTGCCACCATCATTCCCCGGGACAGGGAAACCTACGAGCAGTACGTC. This sequence encodes CATIIPRDRETYEQYV.

The chain combines TRBV7-2 with TRBJ1-3; 9 bases match TRBD1. This CDR3 has 17 residues. V lost 2 bases, J lost 3 bases, and 8 bases stayed unmatched. Looked up from germline, CDR1 is SGHTA and CDR2 is FQGNSA. In DNA, the CDR3 is TGTGCCAGCAGCTTATTCGAGGGACAGGGCATTGGAAACACCATATATTTT. Its translation: CASSLFEGQGIGNTIYF.

The DNA for the CDR3 is TGCGCCAGCAAACAGGGGGCAACCGGGGAGCTGTTTTTT. Protein product: CASKQGATGELFF. The chain carries TRBV10-2 and TRBJ2-2, with TRBD1 matching over 9 bases. Germline V CDR1 and CDR2: WSHSY, SAAADI. The CDR3 extends over 13 amino acids. After removal of 7 bases from V and 5 bases from J, the junction contained 2 bases not matched to a gene.

The J gene is TRBJ1-4, the V gene TRBV3-1 (or the pseudogene TRBV3-2); TRBD1 matches at 9 bases. Looked up from germline, CDR1 is LGHDT and CDR2 is YNNKEL (reference sequence). V gave up 6 bases and J gave up 7 bases; unmatched junction bases: 9. This CDR3 has 15 amino acids. The CDR3 region is CASSQQGALGEKLFF. In DNA, the CDR3 is TGTGCCAGCAGTCAACAGGGGGCACTAGGTGAAAAACTGTTTTTT.

V usage is TRBV15 and J usage is TRBJ2-1; 9 bases fit TRBD2. Germline CDR1 LNHNV, CDR2 YYDKDF (reference sequence). V gave up 0 bases and J gave up 10 bases; unmatched junction bases: 10. This CDR3 spans 16 amino acids. The CDR3 region is CATSRDRDSGRNEQFF. The CDR3 coding sequence is TGTGCCACCAGCAGAGATAGGGATAGCGGGAGAAACGAGCAGTTCTTC.

The chain has TRBV7-2 and TRBJ2-5, with no clear D. CDR1 and CDR2 (germline): SGHTA, FQGNSA. Trimming shortened V by 1 base and J by 5 bases, and 17 bases separated the two germline ends. The CDR3 is 16 amino acids. CDR3 in amino acids: CASSLGGSMSAETQYF. Written as DNA, the CDR3 is TGTGCCAGCAGCTTAGGCGGTTCGATGTCTGCGGAGACCCAGTACTTC.